Given below is one T cell receptor beta chain in context. This entry belongs to a study of cytomegalovirus exposure and HLA in healthy donors. The CDR3 has 13 amino acids. Germline values: CDR1 SGHTA, CDR2 FQGTGA. Trimming stripped 5 bases from V and 4 bases from J, with 8 bases between. Both 60 Vbeta primers and 13 Jbeta primers went into the PCR. Using immunoSEQ multiplex PCR, the repertoire was profiled, and TCRdb retains in-frame clones only, with some absent. This table has roughly 70,000 clones, just under 75% appearing once. V and J are TRBV7-3 and TRBJ2-2, with D hard to call. This clonotype was obtained from a human donor in good health. Sequenced sample: PBMCs. CDR3 bases: TGTGCCAGCAGCACCACAACCACCGGGGAGCTGTTTTTT. Its translation is CASSTTTTGELFF.